This T cell receptor (beta chain) comes out of a study of tissue T cells after allogeneic stem cell transplantation. Profiling relied on immunoSEQ multiplex PCR, and the TCRdb table lists in-frame clones only, not all of them. This table has roughly 2,800 clones, around 62% appearing once. Germline V gene data show CDR1 as SGHTA and CDR2 as FQGNSA. This CDR3 comprises 16 residues. Losses at the gene ends were 0 bases for V and 7 bases for J; bases not matched to a gene: 5. This research-autopsy study prospectively enrolled adult allogeneic hematopoietic cell transplant recipients with steroid-refractory graft-versus-host disease. Autopsy tissues included GI tract, liver, skin and lymphoid organs.

The chain has TRBV7-2 and TRBJ2-4; 11 nucleotides match TRBD2. Here the sequenced sample was ascending colon tissue, taken at autopsy. The sequence was collected from an older male patient with steroid-refractory graft-versus-host disease after an allogeneic stem cell transplant. The graft donor may have contributed some T cells. The CDR3 DNA reads as TGTGCCAGCAGCTTAGCTAGCGGGGGGGCCGCGAACATTCAGTACTTC. Translating gives CASSLASGGAANIQYF.